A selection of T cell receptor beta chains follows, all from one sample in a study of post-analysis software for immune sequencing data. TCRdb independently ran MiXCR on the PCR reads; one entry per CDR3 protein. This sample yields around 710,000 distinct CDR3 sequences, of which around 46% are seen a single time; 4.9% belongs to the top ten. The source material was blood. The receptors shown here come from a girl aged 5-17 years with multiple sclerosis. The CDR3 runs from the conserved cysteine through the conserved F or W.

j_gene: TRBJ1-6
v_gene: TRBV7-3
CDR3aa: CASSSTGDSPPHF

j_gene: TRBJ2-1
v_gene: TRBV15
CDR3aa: CATSLGVHPGRELNEQFF

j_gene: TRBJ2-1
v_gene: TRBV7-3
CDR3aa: CASSPAFVSGNEQFF

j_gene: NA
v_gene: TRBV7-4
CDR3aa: CASGLGRGRLEAETQYF

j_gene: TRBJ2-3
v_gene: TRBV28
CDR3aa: CASRKRTSTDTQYF

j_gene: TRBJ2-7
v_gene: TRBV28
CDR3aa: CASSLAGLAVNGEQYF

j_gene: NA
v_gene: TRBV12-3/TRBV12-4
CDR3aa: CACSPDRERTETQYF

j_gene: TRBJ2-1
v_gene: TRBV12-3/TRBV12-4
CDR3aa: CASSLRGEQGGNEQFF

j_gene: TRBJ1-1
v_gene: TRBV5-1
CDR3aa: CASSLVVGTEAFF

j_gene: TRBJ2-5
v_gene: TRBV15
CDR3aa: CATSRTTGGTWETQYF

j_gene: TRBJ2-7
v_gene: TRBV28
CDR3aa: CASSLFKGLPTYEQYF

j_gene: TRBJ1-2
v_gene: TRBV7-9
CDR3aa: CASSLGWGGSGYTF

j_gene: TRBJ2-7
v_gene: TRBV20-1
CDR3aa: CSAPSPPYEQYF

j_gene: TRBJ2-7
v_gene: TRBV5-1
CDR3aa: CASSSTSPGNEQYF

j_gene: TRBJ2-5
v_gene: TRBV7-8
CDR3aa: CASSSKDGTIQETQYF

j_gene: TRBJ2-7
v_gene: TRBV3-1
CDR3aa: CASSQVSGREQYF

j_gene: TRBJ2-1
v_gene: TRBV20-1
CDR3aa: CSARIAALYNEQFF

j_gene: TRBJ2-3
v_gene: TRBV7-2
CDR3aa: CASSKGPSGRWGTDTQYF

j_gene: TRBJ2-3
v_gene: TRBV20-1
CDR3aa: CSAQGGTPTDTQYF

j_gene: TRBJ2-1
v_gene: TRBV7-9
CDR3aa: CASSSPETLGGRNEQFF

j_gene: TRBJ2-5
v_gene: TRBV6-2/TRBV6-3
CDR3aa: CASSLTGFHPAETQYF

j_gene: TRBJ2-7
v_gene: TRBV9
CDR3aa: CASSPWDYGAEQYF

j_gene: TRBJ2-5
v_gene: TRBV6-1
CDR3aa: CASSGQGGYQETQYF

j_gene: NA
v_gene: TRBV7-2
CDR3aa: CASSLTGVKTQYF

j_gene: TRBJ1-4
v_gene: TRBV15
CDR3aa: CATSRRQDPNEKLFF

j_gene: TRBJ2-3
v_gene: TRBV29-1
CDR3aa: CSVEKTSPRQEAQYF

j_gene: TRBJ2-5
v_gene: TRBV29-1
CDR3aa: CSADGLAGGEETQYF

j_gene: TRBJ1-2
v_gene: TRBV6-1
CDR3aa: CASSGPVDYTF

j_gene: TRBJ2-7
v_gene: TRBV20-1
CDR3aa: CSARIVDRPNSYEQYF

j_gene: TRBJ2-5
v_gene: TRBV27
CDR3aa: CASSPLDSFQETQYF

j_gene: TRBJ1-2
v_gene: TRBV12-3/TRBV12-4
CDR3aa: CASSLGYWGQRGYTF

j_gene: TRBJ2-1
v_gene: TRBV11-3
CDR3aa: CASSPDRGTEQFF

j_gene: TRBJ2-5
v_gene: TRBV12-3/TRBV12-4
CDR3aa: CASSFAETQYF

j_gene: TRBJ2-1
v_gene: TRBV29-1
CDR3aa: CSVEDRRGLFF

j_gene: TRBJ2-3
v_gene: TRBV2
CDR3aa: CASSEGREGTQYF

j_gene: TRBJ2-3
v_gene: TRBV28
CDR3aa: CASSPVPRSSTDTQYF

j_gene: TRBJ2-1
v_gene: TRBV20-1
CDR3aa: CSARAPTWTSGRGGPDEQFF

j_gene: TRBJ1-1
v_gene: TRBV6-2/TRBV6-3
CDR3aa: CASRSIRQTMNTEAFF

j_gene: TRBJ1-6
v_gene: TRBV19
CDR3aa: CASSMGDDNSPLHF

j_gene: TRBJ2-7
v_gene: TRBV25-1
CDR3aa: CASRRGTDYEQYF

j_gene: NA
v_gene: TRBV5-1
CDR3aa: CASRSTGTDYEQYF

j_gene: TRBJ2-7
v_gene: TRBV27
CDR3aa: CASSRLGGYEQYF

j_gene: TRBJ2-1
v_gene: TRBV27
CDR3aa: CASSRGLTYNEQFF